This passage covers 29 T cell receptor beta chains from one sample sequenced in a study of blood T cell repertoires in COVID-19. Here immunoSEQ multiplex PCR was the method, and the copy in TCRdb shows in-frame clones only, minus some. The sample has about 92,000 clones; approximately 81% are singletons. Sequenced material: peripheral blood. The receptors shown here come from an elderly man with acute or convalescent COVID-19.

V gene TRBV7-3 combines with J gene TRBJ2-1; D may be TRBD1 (6 bases). The CDR3 length is 16 residues. With 5 bases removed from V and 0 bases from J, the gap between germline ends came to 14 bases. Germline lookup yields CDR1 SGHTA and CDR2 FQGTGA. The CDR3 nucleotides read TGTGCCAGCAGCACAGGGACCTCTCTCTCCTACAATGAGCAGTTCTTC. It translates to CASSTGTSLSYNEQFF.

The V and J genes are TRBV27 and TRBJ1-5; 7 bases match TRBD1. The CDR3 has 13 amino acids. Unmatched junction bases numbered 4, after V lost 5 bases and J lost 6 bases. From germline, CDR1 is MNHEY and CDR2 SMNVEV (reference sequence). The CDR3 sequence is CASSPTGTQPQHF. The CDR3 DNA is TGTGCCAGCAGTCCGACAGGGACTCAGCCCCAGCATTTT.

The genes are TRBV4-2 and TRBJ1-1; 8 bases are shared with TRBD1. The length of the CDR3 is 15 residues. In germline, CDR1 is LGHNA, CDR2 YNFKEQ. V lost 1 base to trimming and J lost 1 base; unmatched junction nucleotides: 2. The CDR3 loop is CASSQAQGGNTEAFF. The CDR3 DNA is TGTGCCAGCAGCCAAGCACAGGGGGGGAACACTGAAGCTTTCTTT.

V gene TRBV27 combines with J gene TRBJ2-7, with TRBD2 matching 11 bases. CDR1 is MNHEY and CDR2 is SMNVEV in the germline V gene (reference sequence). The CDR3 has 16 amino acids. V shed 5 bases and J 4 bases; nucleotides not matched to a gene: 10. This CDR3 reads CASSGSTSGNVYEQYF. Written as DNA, the CDR3 is TGTGCCAGCAGTGGATCGACTAGCGGGAACGTTTACGAGCAGTACTTC.

This clone turned up a few times. The CDR3 protein is CASSEPRLGGEETQYF. DNA for the CDR3: TGTGCCAGCAGTGAACCCCGGCTCGGGGGAGAGGAGACCCAGTACTTC. The gene calls are TRBV25-1 and TRBJ2-5, with D possibly matching TRBD2 (6 bases). Germline V gene data show CDR1 as MGHDK and CDR2 as SYGVNS. The CDR3 consists of 16 residues. V lost 2 bases to trimming and J lost 5 bases, with 18 bases between them.

J is TRBJ2-2 and V is TRBV28; 9 bases map to TRBD1. Germline V CDR1 and CDR2: MDHEN, SYDVKM. V was clipped by 6 bases and J by 4 bases; unmatched bases: 6. The CDR3 sequence is 15 residues long. The CDR3 DNA follows: TGTGCCAGCAGGGCGGGACAGGGACTCACCGGGGAGCTGTTTTTT. Translating it yields CASRAGQGLTGELFF.

This sequence joins TRBV7-3 and TRBJ1-2; maybe TRBD1 (5 bases). Germline loops: CDR1 SGHTA, CDR2 FQGTGA. The CDR3 loop spans 16 amino acids. Trimming shortened V by 5 bases and J by 3 bases, and 19 bases separated the two germline ends. CDR3: CASSTGVFGSDYGYTF. CDR3 nucleotides: TGTGCCAGCAGCACGGGGGTATTCGGGTCTGACTATGGCTACACCTTC.

The DNA for the CDR3 is TGTGCCAGCAAACCCTACGGGAGGGCCTCGGACGAGCAGTACTTC. Translated, it gives CASKPYGRASDEQYF. V and J are TRBV28 and TRBJ2-7, with 8 bases lining up with TRBD2. V shed 7 bases and J 5 bases; nucleotides not matched to a gene: 13. The CDR3 runs to 15 residues. Looked up from germline, CDR1 is MDHEN and CDR2 is SYDVKM.

The genes are TRBV5-1 and TRBJ2-7; 8 nucleotides agree with TRBD2. This CDR3 contains 15 residues. Germline V gene lookup returns CDR1 SGHRS and CDR2 YFSETQ. Germline trimming cut 2 bases from V and 6 bases from J; bases unmatched to any gene: 10. This chain's CDR3 is CASSFFGRALGEQYF. For the CDR3, the DNA is TGCGCCAGCAGCTTCTTCGGGAGGGCCCTCGGCGAGCAGTACTTC.

The chain joins TRBV7-8 to TRBJ2-3, with 9 bases identical to TRBD1. The CDR3 has 14 amino acids. Germline values: CDR1 SGHVS, CDR2 FQNEAQ. V trimming: 3 bases; J trimming: 4 bases; junction bases outside the gene matches: 2. The CDR3 DNA follows: TGTGCCAGCAGCTTGAGGGACAGGGCAGATACGCAGTATTTT. Residues: CASSLRDRADTQYF.

V and J are TRBV7-2 and TRBJ2-7; 10 nucleotides line up with TRBD1. V gave up 5 bases and J gave up 6 bases; unmatched junction bases: 7. Germline V gene data show CDR1 as SGHTA and CDR2 as FQGNSA. The CDR3 consists of 14 residues. The CDR3 loop reads CASSPPGQGLEQYF. The CDR3 nucleotides are TGTGCCAGCAGCCCGCCGGGACAGGGGCTCGAGCAGTACTTC.

The chain employs TRBV7-9 and TRBJ2-5; TRBD2 might be the D (5 bases). Trimming removed 7 bases at V and 1 base at J, with 19 bases between. The CDR3 runs to 16 residues. CDR1 SEHNR and CDR2 FQNEAQ come from the germline V gene (reference sequence). Here the CDR3 DNA reads TGTGCCAGCACCCTCGGCCGACCGGGGTTCCAAGAGACCCAGTACTTC. It is translated as CASTLGRPGFQETQYF.

Points on this clone: Other DNA sequences in the sample encode the same CDR3. V is TRBV5-1 and J is TRBJ2-1; D uncertain. Germline lookup yields CDR1 SGHRS and CDR2 YFSETQ. This CDR3 is built from 15 residues. V gave up 0 bases and J gave up 0 bases, with 7 bases separating them. Written as DNA, the CDR3 is TGCGCCAGCAGCTTGGTTTCGGGCTCCTACAATGAGCAGTTCTTC. Its protein is CASSLVSGSYNEQFF.

The rearrangement links TRBV28 to TRBJ2-3; D gene ambiguous. Germline V lookup: CDR1 MDHEN, CDR2 SYDVKM. Trimming took off 7 bases at V and 0 bases at J, with 8 bases between the two ends. CDR3 size: 13 residues. The CDR3 protein is CASIRVSTDTQYF. The CDR3 bases are TGTGCCAGCATCCGAGTTAGCACAGATACGCAGTATTTT.

The CDR3 DNA sequence: TGTGCCAGCAGCTTGGCGGGGAACTATAATGAAAAACTGTTTTTT. Its protein product is CASSLAGNYNEKLFF. The chain combines TRBV5-4 with TRBJ1-4; D gene uncertain. The CDR3 is made up of 15 amino acids. Germline-derived CDR1 and CDR2 are SGHNT and YYREEE (reference sequence). Deletions cut 0 bases from V and 4 bases from J, with 10 bases between.

The chain employs TRBV4-2 and TRBJ2-1; D remains unclear. Germline CDR1 LGHNA, CDR2 YNFKEQ. The CDR3 has 14 amino acids. Trimming pared 1 base from V and 5 bases from J, leaving 9 bases between. This CDR3 is CASSQVSLNNEQFF. The CDR3 bases are TGTGCCAGCAGCCAAGTCTCCCTAAACAATGAGCAGTTCTTC.

The chain has TRBV7-6 and TRBJ2-3; tentatively, D is TRBD2 (7 bases). The germline V and J ends were trimmed by 0 bases and 2 bases, with 18 bases remaining between them. Germline assignment: CDR1 SGHVS and CDR2 FNYEAQ. This CDR3 comprises 18 residues. The CDR3 coding sequence is TGTGCCAGCAGCTTAGCAGGGGGGGTAATGCTGGCCACAGATACGCAGTATTTT. It yields the protein CASSLAGGVMLATDTQYF.

The chain carries TRBV5-1 and TRBJ1-2; TRBD1 matches at 12 bases. The CDR3 length is 14 residues. The J segment lost 7 bases and the V segment lost 4 bases, leaving 5 bases of the junction unmatched. Germline lookup yields CDR1 SGHRS and CDR2 YFSETQ. Written as DNA, the CDR3 is TGCGCCAGCAGCCCGGGACAGGGGGCATCTGGCTACACCTTC. Translated, it gives CASSPGQGASGYTF.

The CDR3 DNA sequence: TGTGCCAGCAGCTCGGTAACAGGGGGGAGCTCCTACGAGCAGTACTTC. It codes for CASSSVTGGSSYEQYF. The gene calls are TRBV11-2 and TRBJ2-7, with 8 nucleotides matching TRBD1. CDR1 SGHAT and CDR2 FQNNGV come from the germline V gene. The CDR3 runs 16 residues. V was pared by 4 bases and J by 0 bases, with 8 bases of the junction left unmatched.

The chain is built from TRBV7-3 and TRBJ2-2; TRBD1 matches at 9 bases. With V trimmed by 5 bases and J by 0 bases, 7 bases remained unmatched. CDR1 and CDR2 (germline): SGHTA, FQGTGA. The CDR3 extends over 17 amino acids. The CDR3 region has the DNA TGTGCCAGCAGCCCGACCCGGGACAGGGCGAACACCGGGGAGCTGTTTTTT. This sequence encodes CASSPTRDRANTGELFF. The full variable domain, in which reference TRBV7-3 and TRBJ2-2 provide the parts outside the CDR3, is GAGVSQTPSNKVTEKGKYVELRCDPISGHTALYWYRQSLGQGPEFLIYFQGTGAADDSGLPNDRFFAVRPEGSVSTLKIQRTERGDSAVYLCASSPTRDRANTGELFFGEGSRLTVL.

The V call is TRBV9, the J call TRBJ1-6; TRBD1 matches 7 bases. Germline assignment: CDR1 SGDLS and CDR2 YYNGEE. Trimming cost V 3 bases and J 2 bases; bases outside gene matches: 11. The CDR3 consists of 18 residues. CDR3 sequence: CASSDPVPGGTYNSPLHF. DNA for the CDR3: TGTGCCAGCAGCGACCCTGTTCCAGGGGGTACCTATAATTCACCCCTCCACTTT.

V is TRBV24-1 and J is TRBJ1-2, with 7 bases that match TRBD1. The CDR3 runs to 13 residues. CDR1 and CDR2 (germline): KGHDR, SFDVKD. V gave up 7 bases and J gave up 9 bases; unmatched junction bases: 10. The CDR3 region is CATRAGGSDSYTF. The CDR3 DNA sequence: TGTGCCACCAGAGCAGGGGGATCTGACAGCTACACCTTC.

The gene calls are TRBV6-1 and TRBJ1-3; 7 bases map to TRBD1. V trimming: 4 bases; J trimming: 0 bases; junction bases outside the gene matches: 12. CDR1 MNHNS and CDR2 SASEGT come from the germline V gene. The CDR3 sequence is 18 residues long. For the CDR3, the DNA is TGTGCCAGCAGTGTAACCGTGGGGGACAGCTACTCTGGAAACACCATATATTTT. Protein sequence: CASSVTVGDSYSGNTIYF.

CDR3 in DNA: TGTGCCAGCAGTTACGGGGGAACAGGGGAGTCTGAAGCTTTCTTT. This sequence encodes CASSYGGTGESEAFF. This chain connects TRBV6-5 to TRBJ1-1; 7 bases align to TRBD1. The CDR3 has 15 residues. Per the germline V gene, CDR1 is MNHEY and CDR2 is SVGAGI. J was trimmed by 6 bases and V by 2 bases; bases with no gene match: 9.

The V gene is TRBV27, the J gene TRBJ2-5; TRBD2 matches 7 bases. The germline V gene encodes CDR1 MNHEY and CDR2 SMNVEV (reference sequence). CDR3 length: 17 amino acids. Trimming removed 1 base from V and 3 bases from J; junction bases left unmatched: 11. The CDR3 nucleotides read TGTGCCAGCAGTTTATGGGGGGGAGTCGCTGGTAAAGAGACCCAGTACTTC. It yields the protein CASSLWGGVAGKETQYF.

The chain employs TRBV12-5 and TRBJ1-6; TRBD1 matches at 7 bases. The V segment lost 1 base and the J segment 7 bases; nucleotides outside the gene matches: 1. In germline, CDR1 is LGHNT, CDR2 FRNRAP. The CDR3 sequence is 14 residues long. CDR3 in amino acids: CASGLGDRNSPLHF. The CDR3 DNA sequence: TGTGCTAGTGGTTTGGGGGACAGAAATTCACCCCTCCACTTT.

The V and J genes are TRBV3-1 (or the pseudogene TRBV3-2) and TRBJ2-3, with 12 bases aligning to TRBD2. Looked up from germline, CDR1 is LGHDT and CDR2 is YNNKEL (reference sequence). The length of the CDR3 is 16 residues. J lost 2 bases, V lost 3 bases, and 3 bases had no gene match. DNA for the CDR3: TGTGCCAGCAGCCAGGGACTAGCGGGCCACACAGATACGCAGTATTTT. Amino acids: CASSQGLAGHTDTQYF.

The genes are TRBV7-3 and TRBJ2-3; perhaps TRBD2 as D (6 bases). Germline assignment: CDR1 SGHTA and CDR2 FQGTGA. There are 14 residues in the CDR3. The germline V and J ends were trimmed by 2 bases and 3 bases, with 9 bases remaining between them. The CDR3 sequence: CASSLYGGTDTQYF. Here the CDR3 DNA reads TGTGCCAGCAGCTTATATGGGGGGACAGATACGCAGTATTTT.

V gene TRBV18 combines with J gene TRBJ2-5, with D maybe TRBD2 (6 bases). Germline assignment: CDR1 KGHSH and CDR2 LQKENI. CDR3 length: 12 amino acids. V gave up 6 bases and J gave up 4 bases, with 9 bases separating them. The CDR3 here is CASSFGGETQYF. Here the CDR3 DNA reads TGTGCCAGCTCCTTCGGGGGAGAGACCCAGTACTTC.